The 7 T cell receptor beta chains in this list originate from one sample, sequenced in a study of regulatory T cells in long-lasting Graves disease. Time point meaning: persistent/refractory GD, antithyroid drugs over 5 years with positive TRAb. Scientists built the TCR library using RNA that was extracted from PBMCs. Investigators prepared the TCR beta libraries by applying iRepertoire HTBI primers and Arm-PCR of CDR3 regions. TCRdb itself ran the multiplex PCR reads through MiXCR, one entry per CDR3 protein. The sample lists roughly 400,000 distinct CDR3 sequences; roughly 20% were seen once. The material was peripheral blood mononuclear cells (PBMCs), obtained when the disease was refractory, from a patient treated with antithyroid drugs. Receptors were obtained from a female donor with Graves disease.

The table lists this clonotype with many counts. The CDR3, as DNA: TGTGCCTGGAGTGGGTCTATGAACACTGAAGCTTTCTTT. Translated: CAWSGSMNTEAFF. V usage is TRBV30 and J usage is TRBJ1-1; D remains unclear. Trimming took off 1 base at V and 0 bases at J, with 6 bases between the two ends. The CDR3 covers 13 residues. The germline V gene has CDR1 GTSNPN and CDR2 SVGIG (reference sequence).

The chain is built from TRBV18 and TRBJ2-1; possible D gene TRBD1, 6 bases. The CDR3 totals 15 residues. Per germline, CDR1 KGHSH and CDR2 LQKENI. V was cut by 3 bases and J by 0 bases, with 9 bases left in between. DNA for the CDR3: TGTGCCAGCTCACCGGGGGCAGACTCCTACAATGAGCAGTTCTTC. Translation: CASSPGADSYNEQFF.

The rearrangement links TRBV7-2 to TRBJ2-7; D gene ambiguous. Trimming left V 6 bases short and J 2 bases short, with 17 bases between. Germline CDR1 and CDR2: SGHTA and FQGNSA. The length of the CDR3 is 15 residues. Here the CDR3 reads CASSLTFSAPYEQYF. The DNA of the CDR3 is TGTGCCAGCAGTCTGACTTTTAGTGCCCCCTACGAGCAGTACTTC.

There are a few counts of this clonotype. The chain is built from TRBV5-1 and TRBJ1-2, with D possibly TRBD1 on 6 matching bases. The germline V gene encodes CDR1 SGHRS and CDR2 YFSETQ. The ends were cut back, 7 bases at V and 4 bases at J, with 14 bases in the middle. This CDR3 spans 13 amino acids. The CDR3 nucleotides read TGCGCCAGCGGTACCCAGGGGCCCTATGGCTACACCTTC. Its protein product is CASGTQGPYGYTF. The variable domain in full, with the rest retrieved from reference TRBV5-1 and TRBJ1-2, is KAGVTQTPRYLIKTRGQQVTLSCSPISGHRSVSWYQQTPGQGLQFLFEYFSETQRNKGNFPGRFSGRQFSNSRSEMNVSTLELGDSALYLCASGTQGPYGYTFGSGTRLTVV.

This sequence joins TRBV20-1 and TRBJ2-1; 10 bases map to TRBD2. CDR1 and CDR2 (germline): DFQATT, SNEGSKA (reference sequence). This CDR3 is 15 amino acids long. The J segment lost 4 bases and the V segment lost 4 bases, leaving 7 bases of the junction unmatched. The CDR3, as DNA: TGCAGTGCTATCCTAGCGGGAGTGCGGTACAATGAGCAGTTCTTC. Translation: CSAILAGVRYNEQFF.

This clonotype was seen ten or more times. The chain is built from TRBV27 and TRBJ1-2; 9 bases map to TRBD1. V was clipped by 8 bases and J by 7 bases; unmatched bases: 14. Germline values: CDR1 MNHEY, CDR2 SMNVEV (reference sequence). The CDR3 consists of 15 residues. As DNA, the CDR3 is TGTGCCAGCGGTACCCGGACAGGGGTATCGATTGGCTACACCTTC. Encoded protein: CASGTRTGVSIGYTF.

This clonotype was seen ten or more times. The chain has TRBV7-2 and TRBJ1-4, with D unclear. V was shortened by 5 bases and J by 8 bases, with 12 bases between the two germline ends. The germline V gene has CDR1 SGHTA and CDR2 FQGNSA. The CDR3 extends over 13 amino acids. CDR3 DNA sequence: TGTGCCAGCAGCCGCAAAGGACGGGAAAAACTGTTTTTT. Translated, it gives CASSRKGREKLFF.